One and the same sample provided the 27 T cell receptor beta chains below, sequenced in a study of blood T cells in healthy people across ages (dated by TCRdb to between 2015 and 2017). The library relied on 5' RACE. Reads for this sample came from an Illumina HiSeq 2500. The second PCR ran for about 6 to 12 cycles and used a J-beta primer mix along with a sample-barcoded 5' primer. TCRdb trimmed the raw reads at Q25, called clones with MiXCR and kept productive beta chains. All rows with the same CDR3 protein become a single entry with the most common DNA and genes. In this sample the table shows roughly 900,000 distinct CDR3 sequences, approximately 49% of which occur a single time. The ten largest account for around an eighth of the sample. Input material: blood. Every receptor here comes from a man under 40 in good health.

The chain couples TRBV6-1 to TRBJ1-2; D perhaps matches TRBD1 (5 bases). This CDR3 is 15 amino acids long. Trimming left V 0 bases short and J 7 bases short, with 15 bases between. The germline V gene encodes CDR1 MNHNS and CDR2 SASEGT. CDR3 nucleotides: TGTGCCAGCAGTGAAGCAGGGAGCGGGGCTGGTGGCTACACCTTC. Translating gives CASSEAGSGAGGYTF.

With regard to this clonotype: Germline is not matched at one junction end, which may reflect a read error. The chain employs TRBV5-1 and TRBJ2-1; the D is unclear. Germline CDR1 reads SGHRS; CDR2 reads YFSETQ. This CDR3 is 14 amino acids long. CDR3 bases: TGCGCCAGCAGCCTCGCGGAGTCCTACAGTGAGCAGTTCTTC. This codes for CASSLAESYSEQFF.

A single count supports this clonotype. Mismatch with germline at one junction end may stem from a read error. This chain uses TRBV4-2 with TRBJ2-5, with D possibly matching TRBD2 (6 bases). The J call may be mistaken, given a closer DNA end match to TRBJ2-7. Germline lookup yields CDR1 LGHNA and CDR2 YNFKEQ. The CDR3 is made up of 14 amino acids. CDR3 region: CANSQELLANEQYF. The CDR3, as DNA: TGTGCCAACAGCCAAGAGTTACTAGCTAACGAGCAGTACTTC.

The CDR3 nucleotides are TGCAGTGCTAGGGGATCTAGGGGCAATGAGCAGTTCTTC. This translates into CSARGSRGNEQFF. The J gene is TRBJ2-1, the V gene TRBV20-1; D possibly corresponds to TRBD1 (5 bases). There are 13 residues in the CDR3. V was shortened by 3 bases and J by 6 bases, with 12 bases between the two germline ends. Germline V gives CDR1 DFQATT, CDR2 SNEGSKA (reference sequence).

The chain has TRBV5-1 and TRBJ2-3; possible D gene TRBD2, 6 bases. The CDR3 runs 14 residues. V was shortened by 1 base and J by 5 bases, with 11 bases between the two germline ends. Germline V gene lookup returns CDR1 SGHRS and CDR2 YFSETQ. CDR3 protein: CASSLKGLQDTQYF. The DNA for the CDR3 is TGCGCCAGCAGCTTGAAGGGACTCCAAGATACGCAGTATTTT.

The chain couples TRBV12-3 or TRBV12-4 to TRBJ1-1; D call uncertain. CDR3 length: 14 residues. V was trimmed by 3 bases and J by 1 base, leaving 9 bases between them. CDR3 sequence reads: CASSFVIGNTEAFF. In DNA, the CDR3 is TGTGCCAGCAGTTTTGTAATCGGGAACACTGAAGCTTTCTTT.

This clonotype came up many times. This chain connects TRBV14 to TRBJ2-4; D is possibly TRBD2 (5 bases). The CDR3 covers 13 residues. V was shortened by 4 bases and J by 6 bases, with 10 bases between the two germline ends. Looked up from germline, CDR1 is SGHDN and CDR2 is FVKESK. CDR3 in amino acids: CASSLIGGNIQYF. The CDR3 DNA reads as TGTGCCAGCAGCCTGATAGGAGGAAACATTCAGTACTTC.

This chain links TRBV24-1 with TRBJ1-1; no definite D call. The CDR3 contains 13 residues. Trimming pared 1 base from V and 6 bases from J, leaving 8 bases between. The V gene's germline CDR1 is KGHDR and CDR2 SFDVKD. Written as DNA, the CDR3 is TGTGCCACCAGTGATTTCGGAGGGTCTGAAGCTTTCTTT. Its translation is CATSDFGGSEAFF.

The V gene is TRBV29-1, the J gene TRBJ2-1; unclear D gene. The germline CDR1 and CDR2 sequences are SQVTM and ANQGSEA. Trimming removed 4 bases at V and 9 bases at J, with 10 bases between. The CDR3 has 11 residues. Written as DNA, the CDR3 is TGCAGCGTTGCCGGGCTGGGTGAGCAGTTCTTC. This sequence encodes CSVAGLGEQFF.

This clonotype was observed many times. The chain couples TRBV7-9 to TRBJ2-5; D possibly corresponds to TRBD1 (6 bases). CDR3 length: 14 amino acids. CDR1 and CDR2 (germline): SEHNR, FQNEAQ (reference sequence). Trimming stripped 2 bases from V and 2 bases from J, with 9 bases between. The CDR3 spells CASSLSGTQETQYF. In DNA, the CDR3 is TGTGCCAGCAGCTTATCCGGGACACAAGAGACCCAGTACTTC.

V and J are TRBV10-1 and TRBJ1-2, with 9 bases aligning to TRBD1. This CDR3 region has 19 residues. With 5 bases clipped from V and 2 bases from J, the junction kept 18 bases outside the gene matches. Germline-derived CDR1 and CDR2 are WNHNN and SYGVQD (reference sequence). CDR3 DNA: TGCGCCAGCAGTCTGGGACAGGGAAACCGCGGGGGGGGAAACTATGGCTACACCTTC. Its protein is CASSLGQGNRGGGNYGYTF.

In this sample, this clonotype turned up a few times. For the CDR3, the DNA is TGTGCCAGCAGCCCCAAACTAGCGATCTACGAGCAGTACTTC. The encoded protein is CASSPKLAIYEQYF. The V gene is TRBV12-3 or TRBV12-4, the J gene TRBJ2-7; 7 nucleotides align to TRBD2. The V and J ends lost 6 bases and 3 bases, in that order; junction bases with no gene match: 8. The CDR3 is made up of 14 amino acids.

This clonotype was counted only a few times. V gene TRBV5-1 combines with J gene TRBJ2-3; D is possibly TRBD2 (5 bases). CDR1 and CDR2 (germline): SGHRS, YFSETQ. Trimming pared 3 bases from V and 6 bases from J, leaving 20 bases between. The CDR3 is 16 residues long. CDR3 protein: CASSSPEGIAPDTQYF. CDR3 sequence (DNA): TGCGCCAGCAGCTCCCCTGAGGGTATTGCACCGGATACGCAGTATTTT.

This clonotype was counted between two and nine times. J is TRBJ2-3 and V is TRBV4-3; D call uncertain. This CDR3 has 17 residues. V gave up 2 bases and J gave up 0 bases, with 15 bases separating them. The germline CDR1 and CDR2 sequences are LGHNA and YSLEER. CDR3 bases: TGCGCCAGCAGCCAATCCCACTGGGTGGGGAGCACAGATACGCAGTATTTT. Encoded protein: CASSQSHWVGSTDTQYF.

The chain couples TRBV5-4 to TRBJ2-3; possible D gene TRBD1, 5 bases. Trimming pared 4 bases from V and 0 bases from J, leaving 12 bases between. Germline CDR1 reads SGHNT; CDR2 reads YYREEE (reference sequence). This CDR3 is 15 amino acids long. CDR3 amino acids: CASSLPGFSTDTQYF. The CDR3 DNA reads as TGTGCCAGCAGCCTTCCAGGGTTTAGCACAGATACGCAGTATTTT. Full variable domain (remainder filled in from reference TRBV5-4 and TRBJ2-3): ETGVTQSPTHLIKTRGQQVTLRCSSQSGHNTVSWYQQALGQGPQFIFQYYREEENGRGNFPPRFSGLQFPNYSSELNVNALELDDSALYLCASSLPGFSTDTQYFGPGTRLTVL.

This clonotype has a handful of counts. The chain employs TRBV6-6 and TRBJ2-1; 10 bases map to TRBD2. V lost 2 bases, J lost 4 bases, and 5 bases stayed unmatched. The CDR3 covers 16 residues. Germline CDR1 and CDR2: MNHNY and SVGAGI (reference sequence). The CDR3 sequence: CASSYRSSGGYNEQFF. CDR3 DNA: TGTGCCAGCAGTTACCGGTCTAGCGGGGGTTACAATGAGCAGTTCTTC.

The chain recombines TRBV20-1 with TRBJ2-3, with 16 bases aligning to TRBD2. V was clipped by 3 bases and J by 6 bases; unmatched bases: 9. The length of the CDR3 is 17 residues. Germline V gene lookup returns CDR1 DFQATT and CDR2 SNEGSKA (reference sequence). CDR3 amino acids: CSASPGLAGGHADTQYF. The CDR3 nucleotides read TGCAGTGCTAGCCCGGGACTAGCGGGGGGGCATGCTGATACGCAGTATTTT.

The rearrangement uses TRBV7-2 and TRBJ2-3; no clear D. In germline, CDR1 is SGHTA, CDR2 FQGNSA. This CDR3 region has 13 residues. The V end was cut by 1 base, the J end by 6 bases, with 8 bases between. The CDR3 loop is CASSLVRVDTQYF. CDR3 nucleotide sequence: TGTGCCAGCAGCTTAGTGCGTGTGGATACGCAGTATTTT.

The rearrangement joins TRBV7-2 to TRBJ1-4, with D unclear. The CDR3 sequence is 14 residues long. The germline CDR1 and CDR2 sequences are SGHTA and FQGNSA. V lost 6 bases, J lost 5 bases, and 13 bases lay in between. The CDR3 region has the DNA TGTGCCAGCAGTAATGCACGGTCGAATGAAAAACTGTTTTTT. It specifies CASSNARSNEKLFF.

This clonotype was counted a few times. This chain joins TRBV29-1 and TRBJ1-5, with 9 bases aligning to TRBD1. The V and J ends lost 5 bases and 5 bases, in that order; junction bases with no gene match: 4. The germline gives CDR1 SQVTM, CDR2 ANQGSEA. The CDR3 contains 13 residues. CDR3 coding DNA: TGCAGCGTTATACAGGGGGCCGATCAGCCCCAGCATTTT. It specifies CSVIQGADQPQHF.

This clonotype was detected once. The chain couples TRBV15 to TRBJ2-3; a possible D gene is TRBD2 (6 bases). There are 15 residues in the CDR3. Per germline, CDR1 LNHNV and CDR2 YYDKDF (reference sequence). Trimming left V 0 bases short and J 6 bases short, with 13 bases between. The DNA of the CDR3 is TGTGCCACCAGCAGAGATCGGGACTGGGGTGATACGCAGTATTTT. Translation: CATSRDRDWGDTQYF.

This clonotype was detected a few times. The V and J genes are TRBV4-3 and TRBJ2-3; D is tentatively TRBD1 or TRBD2 (6 bases each). Germline assignment: CDR1 LGHNA and CDR2 YSLEER. The V end lost 1 base, the J end lost 1 base, and 15 bases lay between the germline ends. The CDR3 runs 17 residues. The CDR3 sequence: CASSQGPWGAGTDTQYF. In DNA form, the CDR3 reads TGCGCCAGCAGCCAAGGTCCCTGGGGGGCCGGCACAGATACGCAGTATTTT.

Ten or more counts support this clonotype. In nucleotides, the CDR3 is TGTGCCAGCAGTCACGGGACCTACGAGCAGTACTTC. It codes for CASSHGTYEQYF. The chain employs TRBV12-3 or TRBV12-4 and TRBJ2-7; perhaps TRBD2 as D (5 bases). Deletions cut 5 bases from V and 2 bases from J, with 7 bases between. The CDR3 consists of 12 residues.

This clonotype was detected a few times. The chain recombines TRBV4-1 with TRBJ2-5; 7 bases map to TRBD1. The CDR3 consists of 15 residues. Germline CDR1 MGHRA, CDR2 YSYEKL. Losses at the gene ends were 0 bases for V and 2 bases for J; bases not matched to a gene: 3. The CDR3 is CASSQDWGQQETQYF. CDR3 nucleotide sequence: TGCGCCAGCAGCCAAGATTGGGGACAGCAAGAGACCCAGTACTTC.

The genes are TRBV7-2 and TRBJ2-1; TRBD1 matches 8 bases. V lost 2 bases, J lost 10 bases, and 10 bases stayed unmatched. The CDR3 contains 15 residues. Germline values: CDR1 SGHTA, CDR2 FQGNSA. This CDR3 reads CASSLFRGQVKEQFF. The CDR3 DNA follows: TGTGCCAGCAGCTTATTCAGGGGGCAGGTCAAGGAGCAGTTCTTC. Filled out from reference TRBV7-2 and TRBJ2-1, the complete variable domain reads GAGVSQSPSNKVTEKGKDVELRCDPISGHTALYWYRQSLGQGLEFLIYFQGNSAPDKSGLPSDRFSAERTGGSVSTLTIQRTQQEDSAVYLCASSLFRGQVKEQFFGPGTRLTVL.

For the CDR3, the DNA is TGTGCCAGCAGTGAAGCTAGCGGGGCCTACGAGCAGTACTTC. It yields the protein CASSEASGAYEQYF. The chain uses TRBV6-4 and TRBJ2-7; 9 bases are a match to TRBD2. The CDR3 runs to 14 residues. CDR1 is MRHNA and CDR2 is SNTAGT in the germline V gene. V gave up 3 bases and J gave up 2 bases; unmatched junction bases: 2.

This clonotype came up once. The chain has TRBV7-9 and TRBJ1-4, with 9 bases matching TRBD1. Unmatched junction bases numbered 5, after V lost 5 bases and J lost 7 bases. CDR1 SEHNR and CDR2 FQNEAQ come from the germline V gene (reference sequence). The CDR3 spans 14 residues. The CDR3, as DNA: TGTGCCAGCAGCCAGACAGGGGGTCCTGAAAAACTGTTTTTT. Translating gives CASSQTGGPEKLFF.